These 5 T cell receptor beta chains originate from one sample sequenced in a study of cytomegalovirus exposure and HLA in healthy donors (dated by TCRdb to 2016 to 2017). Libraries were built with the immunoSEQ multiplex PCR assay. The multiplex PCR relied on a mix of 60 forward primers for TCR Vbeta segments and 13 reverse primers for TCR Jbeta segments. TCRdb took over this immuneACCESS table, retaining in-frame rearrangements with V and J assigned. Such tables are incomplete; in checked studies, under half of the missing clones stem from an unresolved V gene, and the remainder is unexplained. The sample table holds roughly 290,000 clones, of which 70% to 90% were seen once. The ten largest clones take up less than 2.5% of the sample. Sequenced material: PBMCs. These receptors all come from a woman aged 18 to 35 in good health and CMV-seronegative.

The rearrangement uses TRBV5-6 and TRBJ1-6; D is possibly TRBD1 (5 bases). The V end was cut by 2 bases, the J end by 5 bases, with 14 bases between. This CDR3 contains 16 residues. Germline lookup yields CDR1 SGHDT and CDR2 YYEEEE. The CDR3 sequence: CASSFLVGEDNSPLHF. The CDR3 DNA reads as TGTGCCAGCAGCTTCCTGGTAGGGGAAGATAATTCACCCCTCCACTTT.

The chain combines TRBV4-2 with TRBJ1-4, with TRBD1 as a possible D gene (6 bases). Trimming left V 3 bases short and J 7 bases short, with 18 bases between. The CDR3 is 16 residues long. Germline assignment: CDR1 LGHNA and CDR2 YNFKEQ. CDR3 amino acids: CASSQGKQGGSEKLFF. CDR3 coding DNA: TGTGCCAGCAGCCAGGGTAAACAGGGAGGGAGTGAAAAACTGTTTTTT.

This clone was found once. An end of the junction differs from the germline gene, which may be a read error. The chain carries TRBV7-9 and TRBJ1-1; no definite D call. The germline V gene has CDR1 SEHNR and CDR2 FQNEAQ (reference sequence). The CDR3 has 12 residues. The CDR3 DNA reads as TGTTCCAGCAGCTCACTAGGTGCTGAAGCTTTCTTT. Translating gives CSSSSLGAEAFF.

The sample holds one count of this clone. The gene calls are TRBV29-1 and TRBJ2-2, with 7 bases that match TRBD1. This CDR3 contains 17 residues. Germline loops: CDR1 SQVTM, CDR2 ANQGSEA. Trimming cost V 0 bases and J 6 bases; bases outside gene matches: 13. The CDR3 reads CSVEDRRTGPLPGELFF. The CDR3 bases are TGCAGCGTTGAAGATCGGAGGACAGGTCCGTTACCCGGGGAGCTGTTTTTT.

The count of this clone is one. The CDR3 loop is CASSQGARGNAEAFF. CDR3 nucleotide sequence: TGCGCCAGCAGCCAAGGGGCCAGGGGTAACGCTGAAGCTTTCTTT. The genes are TRBV4-1 and TRBJ1-1; D perhaps matches TRBD1 (6 bases). The CDR3 has 15 residues. V was shortened by 1 base and J by 6 bases, with 15 bases between the two germline ends. CDR1 MGHRA and CDR2 YSYEKL come from the germline V gene.